These 26 T cell receptor beta chains originate from one sample sequenced in a study of graft-versus-host responses after intestinal transplantation. Libraries were prepared by immunoSEQ multiplex PCR; TCRdb keeps only in-frame clonotypes and omits some of them. The repertoire holds roughly 120,000 clones, with approximately 90% as singletons. Their antigen targets remain unknown. The sample here was unstimulated CD4+ T cells sorted from spleen or lymph node cells, taken before intestinal transplant. These receptors all stem from a human donor who received an intestinal transplant.

The gene calls are TRBV6-4 and TRBJ1-1; D unclear. The length of the CDR3 is 14 residues. Germline V gives CDR1 MRHNA, CDR2 SNTAGT. Trimming took 8 bases from V and 1 from J, leaving 14 bases between them. CDR3 in amino acids: CASPLREGNTEAFF. Written as DNA, the CDR3 is TGTGCCAGCCCCCTACGGGAGGGGAACACTGAAGCTTTCTTT.

J is TRBJ2-1 and V is TRBV28; 8 nucleotides align to TRBD1. The CDR3 totals 14 residues. Trimming at V came to 3 bases and at J to 4 bases, leaving 2 bases not matched to a gene. CDR1 and CDR2 (germline): MDHEN, SYDVKM. CDR3 DNA: TGTGCCAGCAGTTTTCGACAGGGGTACAATGAGCAGTTCTTC. Protein product: CASSFRQGYNEQFF.

This clone has just one count. The chain is built from TRBV19 and TRBJ2-2; D might be TRBD1 (5 bases). The germline gives CDR1 LNHDA, CDR2 SQIVND (reference sequence). V lost 5 bases to trimming and J lost 0 bases, with 7 bases between them. This CDR3 is 14 amino acids long. In DNA, the CDR3 is TGTGCCAGTAGTCGACAGACGAACACCGGGGAGCTGTTTTTT. Translating it yields CASSRQTNTGELFF.

The J gene is TRBJ2-7, the V gene TRBV9, with TRBD2 matching 13 bases. This CDR3 spans 17 amino acids. The ends lost 4 bases at V and 0 bases at J; junction bases unmatched: 7. The V gene's germline CDR1 is SGDLS and CDR2 YYNGEE. The CDR3 bases are TGTGCCAGCAGCCCCAGGACTAGCGGGGGAAGCTCCTACGAGCAGTACTTC. This gives the protein CASSPRTSGGSSYEQYF.

This rearrangement joins TRBV28 to TRBJ2-1, with D perhaps matching TRBD2 (5 bases). The CDR3 has 13 amino acids. Germline V gene lookup returns CDR1 MDHEN and CDR2 SYDVKM. V dropped 4 bases and J dropped 9 bases, with 13 bases sitting between them. Here the CDR3 reads CASSSPGLGEQFF. DNA of the CDR3: TGTGCCAGCAGTTCCCCGGGGTTAGGTGAGCAGTTCTTC.

The chain has TRBV5-4 and TRBJ2-2; 11 bases are shared with TRBD2. Trimming took 4 bases from V and 7 from J; bases not matched to a gene: 9. The CDR3 covers 16 residues. Germline lookup yields CDR1 SGHNT and CDR2 YYREEE (reference sequence). This chain's CDR3 is CASSRVAGGQIGELFF. CDR3 bases: TGTGCCAGCAGCCGAGTAGCGGGAGGGCAGATCGGGGAGCTGTTTTTT.

The chain uses TRBV28 and TRBJ2-7, with D perhaps matching TRBD1 (6 bases). The CDR3 sequence is 15 residues long. V dropped 2 bases and J dropped 3 bases, with 14 bases sitting between them. Looked up from germline, CDR1 is MDHEN and CDR2 is SYDVKM. The CDR3 reads CASSLKAGTYYEQYF. DNA of the CDR3: TGTGCCAGCAGTTTAAAGGCAGGGACATACTACGAGCAGTACTTC.

The chain has TRBV5-4 and TRBJ2-1; no definite D call. Germline V gives CDR1 SGHNT, CDR2 YYREEE (reference sequence). V was clipped by 3 bases and J by 4 bases, with 17 bases between them. The CDR3 length is 16 residues. CDR3 sequence (DNA): TGTGCCAGCAGCTCAAGTGCCCGACTGGAGTACAATGAGCAGTTCTTC. Protein sequence: CASSSSARLEYNEQFF.

The chain couples TRBV7-8 to TRBJ1-6; possible D gene TRBD1, 5 bases. Trimming left V 2 bases short and J 7 bases short, with 12 bases between. Germline CDR1 SGHVS, CDR2 FQNEAQ. The length of the CDR3 is 15 residues. The CDR3 DNA reads TGTGCCAGCAGCTTATCGTCAGGGCGAAATTCACCCCTCCACTTT. Its translation is CASSLSSGRNSPLHF. The complete variable domain, with remaining parts taken from reference TRBV7-8 and TRBJ1-6, reads GAGVSQSPRYKVAKRGQDVALRCDPISGHVSLFWYQQALGQGPEFLTYFQNEAQLDKSGLPSDRFFAERPEGSVSTLKIQRTQQEDSAVYLCASSLSSGRNSPLHFGNGTRLTVT.

The rearrangement links TRBV6-5 to TRBJ2-5; D possibly corresponds to TRBD1 (5 bases). The germline V gene has CDR1 MNHEY and CDR2 SVGAGI. V was shortened by 0 bases and J by 3 bases, with 5 bases between the two germline ends. This CDR3 is built from 13 residues. The CDR3 coding sequence is TGTGCCAGCAGTTACTCAGGGGAAGAGACCCAGTACTTC. Encoded protein: CASSYSGEETQYF.

The rearrangement links TRBV5-4 to TRBJ1-4; D uncertain. The length of the CDR3 is 14 residues. The ends were cut back, 1 base at V and 8 bases at J, with 12 bases in the middle. Germline lookup yields CDR1 SGHNT and CDR2 YYREEE (reference sequence). CDR3 sequence reads: CASSLRGSVEKLFF. CDR3 nucleotides: TGTGCCAGCAGCTTGCGGGGTAGCGTCGAAAAACTGTTTTTT.

The chain couples TRBV6-6 to TRBJ2-5, with D perhaps matching TRBD1 (5 bases). This CDR3 contains 14 residues. Germline CDR1 and CDR2: MNHNY and SVGAGI (reference sequence). V lost 6 bases to trimming and J lost 3 bases, with 14 bases between them. As DNA, the CDR3 is TGTGCCAGCAGCAAGCCCGGCAGGGAAGAGACCCAGTACTTC. Translated: CASSKPGREETQYF.

The sample holds a few counts of this clone. In DNA form, the CDR3 reads TGCGCCAGCAGCCAAGATGGGACTAGCGTCGATGAGCAGTTCTTC. It specifies CASSQDGTSVDEQFF. V and J are TRBV4-3 and TRBJ2-1; 10 bases are shared with TRBD2. From germline, CDR1 is LGHNA and CDR2 YSLEER. CDR3 size: 15 residues. The V segment lost 0 bases and the J segment 8 bases; nucleotides outside the gene matches: 4.

This chain connects TRBV20-1 to TRBJ2-7, with 7 bases lining up with TRBD1. V shed 0 bases and J 7 bases; nucleotides not matched to a gene: 0. Germline V gives CDR1 DFQATT, CDR2 SNEGSKA (reference sequence). CDR3 length: 11 amino acids. In nucleotides, the CDR3 is TGCAGTGCTAGAGAGGACAGGGAGCAGTACTTC. Its translation: CSAREDREQYF.

The V call is TRBV30, the J call TRBJ1-6; 8 nucleotides line up with TRBD1. The J segment lost 6 bases and the V segment lost 0 bases, leaving 7 bases of the junction unmatched. In germline, CDR1 is GTSNPN, CDR2 SVGIG (reference sequence). The length of the CDR3 is 16 residues. The CDR3 DNA reads TGTGCCTGGAGTGTACACGGGACAGGTTTTAATTCACCCCTCCACTTT. Its protein product is CAWSVHGTGFNSPLHF. The full variable domain, with the rest looked up from reference TRBV30 and TRBJ1-6, is SQTIHQWPATLVQPVGSPLSLECTVEGTSNPNLYWYRQAAGRGLQLLFYSVGIGQISSEVPQNLSASRPQDRQFILSSKKLLLSDSGFYLCAWSVHGTGFNSPLHFGNGTRLTVT.

V and J are TRBV7-2 and TRBJ2-7; possible D gene TRBD2, 5 bases. Germline CDR1 is SGHTA and CDR2 is FQGNSA. The V gene lost 5 bases and the J gene lost 2 bases, with 19 bases spanning the gap. CDR3 size: 16 residues. For the CDR3, the DNA is TGTGCCAGCAGCCTCTCTGGTCCGACGGAGGCCTACGAGCAGTACTTC. Its protein product is CASSLSGPTEAYEQYF.

This clone was picked up one time. Written as DNA, the CDR3 is TGTGCCAGCAGCCCACAGGGATCCACCGGGGAGCTGTTTTTT. Translating gives CASSPQGSTGELFF. This chain connects TRBV11-1 to TRBJ2-2; TRBD1 might be the D (6 bases). V lost 5 bases to trimming and J lost 4 bases, with 11 bases between them. The germline CDR1 and CDR2 sequences are SGHAT and FQDESV (reference sequence). This CDR3 is 14 amino acids long.

V is TRBV27 and J is TRBJ1-2; perhaps TRBD1 as D (6 bases). Looked up from germline, CDR1 is MNHEY and CDR2 is SMNVEV (reference sequence). Deletions cut 6 bases from V and 4 bases from J, with 15 bases between. This CDR3 comprises 14 residues. The CDR3 DNA is TGTGCCAGCAGAATGCCAGGGGAATCCTATGGCTACACCTTC. This sequence encodes CASRMPGESYGYTF.

The V and J genes are TRBV5-1 and TRBJ1-2; the D gene is possibly TRBD1 (6 bases). The CDR3 is 13 residues long. The germline V gene encodes CDR1 SGHRS and CDR2 YFSETQ. Trimming took off 4 bases at V and 8 bases at J, with 15 bases between the two ends. CDR3 in DNA: TGCGCCAGCAGCAGGGGGGGAGAGGAGGGCTACACCTTC. Translated: CASSRGGEEGYTF.

The chain is built from TRBV21-1 and TRBJ2-2; whether TRBD2, the table's D call, matches the DNA was not checked. TRBV21-1 has pseudogene status. The CDR3 is made up of 16 amino acids. DNA for the CDR3: TGTGCCAGCAGCAAAGTATCAGCGGGAGGATTGGGGGAGCTGTTTTTT. Translated, it gives CASSKVSAGGLGELFF.

Written as DNA, the CDR3 is TGTGCCAGCAGCTTACGGGGGGTCATGTCTGGGGCCAACGTCCTGACTTTC. It translates to CASSLRGVMSGANVLTF. This chain joins TRBV7-6 and TRBJ2-6; 7 nucleotides align to TRBD2. This CDR3 has 17 residues. J lost 1 base, V lost 2 bases, and 5 bases had no gene match. Germline assignment: CDR1 SGHVS and CDR2 FNYEAQ.

V is TRBV11-2 and J is TRBJ2-1, with 10 bases aligning to TRBD2. Germline-derived CDR1 and CDR2 are SGHAT and FQNNGV. J lost 8 bases, V lost 4 bases, and 8 bases had no gene match. The CDR3 has 15 amino acids. The chain's CDR3 is CASSSNSGRAHEQFF. Written as DNA, the CDR3 is TGTGCCAGCAGCTCCAACAGCGGGAGGGCCCATGAGCAGTTCTTC.

The chain recombines TRBV7-6 with TRBJ2-2; D is unclear. CDR1 is SGHVS, CDR2 FNYEAQ, per germline. The ends were cut back, 2 bases at V and 0 bases at J, with 7 bases in the middle. The CDR3 length is 15 residues. The CDR3 is CASSLFLSNTGELFF. CDR3 DNA: TGTGCCAGCAGCTTATTTCTTTCGAACACCGGGGAGCTGTTTTTT.

The chain recombines TRBV30 with TRBJ2-7; no definite D call. The V gene lost 0 bases and the J gene lost 2 bases, with 17 bases spanning the gap. The CDR3 contains 16 residues. Per the germline V gene, CDR1 is GTSNPN and CDR2 is SVGIG (reference sequence). The CDR3 DNA reads TGTGCCTGGAGTGTACAATGGGCCCCTTCCACCTACGAGCAGTACTTC. It encodes CAWSVQWAPSTYEQYF.

The chain uses TRBV28 and TRBJ2-1; D is perhaps TRBD1 (6 bases). V shed 6 bases and J shed 5 bases, with 17 bases lying between them. CDR3 length equals 15 residues. Germline values: CDR1 MDHEN, CDR2 SYDVKM. Here the CDR3 DNA reads TGTGCCAGCAGCAATCAGGGGCCCTCTGACAATGAGCAGTTCTTC. This translates into CASSNQGPSDNEQFF.

V is TRBV6-5 and J is TRBJ2-7, with 12 bases fitting TRBD2. The V segment lost 8 bases and the J segment 4 bases; nucleotides outside the gene matches: 9. Looked up from germline, CDR1 is MNHEY and CDR2 is SVGAGI. This CDR3 has 15 residues. The CDR3 DNA follows: TGTGCCAGCGGCTCTTGGACTAGCGGGAAGTACGAGCAGTACTTC. Protein product: CASGSWTSGKYEQYF.